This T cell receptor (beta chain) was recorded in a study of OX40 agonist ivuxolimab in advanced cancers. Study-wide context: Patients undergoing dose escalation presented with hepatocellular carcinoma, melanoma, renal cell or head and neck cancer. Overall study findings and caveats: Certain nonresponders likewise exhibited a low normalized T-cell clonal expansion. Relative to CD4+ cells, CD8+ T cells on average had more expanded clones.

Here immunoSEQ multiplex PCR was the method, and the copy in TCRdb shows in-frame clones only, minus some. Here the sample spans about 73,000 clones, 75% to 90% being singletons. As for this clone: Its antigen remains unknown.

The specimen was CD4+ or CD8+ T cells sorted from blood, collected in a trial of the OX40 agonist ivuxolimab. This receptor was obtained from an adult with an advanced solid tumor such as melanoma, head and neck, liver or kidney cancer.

CDR3 coding DNA: TGTGCCATCAGTGAGGACGAAGGGGGTCGGAACACTGAAGCTTTCTTT. It translates to CAISEDEGGRNTEAFF. The chain uses TRBV10-3 and TRBJ1-1, with TRBD1 as a possible D gene (6 bases). Germline V gene sequence: CDR1 ENHRY, CDR2 SYGVKD. Trimming cost V 2 bases and J 1 base, with 14 bases left between them. The CDR3 runs 16 residues.